The T cell receptor (beta chain) described here comes from a study of beta chain features in type 1 diabetes. Regarding the study as a whole: Whatever favoring of shorter templates PCR might show would apply equally to patients and controls.

Notes on this clone: Its antigen is not identified.

Expressed TCRB transcripts were sequenced because the isolated RNA had all been reverse transcribed beforehand. Only in-frame clones appear in the TCRdb table, and some are missing; sequencing was by immunoSEQ multiplex PCR. The table shows roughly 240,000 clones, with roughly two thirds occurring only once. The sample consisted of naive CD4+ T cells from blood. This clonotype was sampled from a man aged 25-40 years in good health.

CDR3: CASSQDFAGGTDTQYF. CDR3 nucleotides: TGTGCCAGCAGCCAAGATTTCGCGGGAGGCACAGATACGCAGTATTTT. This chain uses TRBV4-2 with TRBJ2-3; TRBD2 matches 7 bases. The V segment lost 0 bases and the J segment 1 base; nucleotides outside the gene matches: 4. The CDR3 runs to 16 residues. CDR1 is LGHNA and CDR2 is YNFKEQ in the germline V gene.